This TCR beta chain originates from a study of radiation and T cells in renal cell carcinoma. Sequenced by immunoSEQ multiplex PCR; TCRdb stores in-frame clones only, minus some. The repertoire holds around 130,000 clones, 70% to 90% seen once, with around 1.8% in the top ten. The length of the CDR3 is 18 residues. Germline V CDR1 and CDR2: SGDLS, YYNGEE. With V trimmed by 2 bases and J by 1 base, 11 bases remained unmatched. This sample's time point: blood 2 weeks post-SBRT. The sample's treatment: 15 Gy SBRT to primary tumor, nephrectomy 4 weeks later. Clear cell pathology was present in this patient's renal cell carcinoma.

This chain connects TRBV9 to TRBJ2-2, with TRBD2 matching over 7 bases. Sequencing used blood, obtained from a patient whose treatment included radiotherapy and nephrectomy. The source of this sequence is a woman in her sixties or seventies with renal cell carcinoma. For the CDR3, the DNA is TGTGCCAGCAGCGTTCACCAGAGGGCTAGCGGGAACACCGGGGAGCTGTTTTTT. Protein sequence: CASSVHQRASGNTGELFF.